The 10 T cell receptor beta chains in this list originate from one sample, sequenced in a study of spatial heterogeneity in lung cancer. Study-level results: How many expanded intratumoral alpha and beta TCRs were present tracked the tumor mutation count, which was a count of nonsynonymous mutations.

TCRdb re-called the 5' RACE reads with MiXCR, one entry per CDR3 protein. The sample has around 15,000 distinct CDR3 sequences, approximately 6.9% seen once. These receptors' antigens are unknown. Time point given: sample taken at primary tumor resection. The source material was lung tumor tissue, sampled at surgery. The receptor set was obtained from a female donor with early-stage non-small cell lung cancer.

This clonotype has at least ten counts. This beta chain slipped into a library made for alpha chains as a stray read, so its size is not meaningful. The chain carries TRBV5-6 and TRBJ2-7, with 7 bases that match TRBD2. CDR3 length: 17 amino acids. After removal of 6 bases from V and 1 base from J, the junction contained 16 bases not matched to a gene. Germline V gene lookup returns CDR1 SGHDT and CDR2 YYEEEE. As DNA, the CDR3 is TGTGCCAGCACTACCGAAAGTCGGGCTAGCGGATCCTACGAGCAGTACTTC. Translating gives CASTTESRASGSYEQYF.

In its sample, this clonotype was seen many times. This beta chain is off target for a library built for alpha chains, so its abundance means little. In nucleotides, the CDR3 is TGTGCCACCAGTGACCCAGGACAGGCTAGCACAGATACGCAGTATTTT. Protein sequence: CATSDPGQASTDTQYF. The rearrangement joins TRBV24-1 to TRBJ2-3; 7 positions match TRBD1. Germline trimming cut 4 bases from V and 0 bases from J; bases unmatched to any gene: 6. The germline V gene encodes CDR1 KGHDR and CDR2 SFDVKD. The CDR3 consists of 16 residues.

This clonotype has ten or more counts. Because this beta chain is a stray read in a library intended to capture alpha chains, its abundance should not be given much weight. The rearrangement joins TRBV6-6 to TRBJ1-1, with no clear D. The germline V and J ends were trimmed by 4 bases and 0 bases, with 9 bases remaining between them. CDR1 is MNHNY, CDR2 SVGAGI, per germline (reference sequence). The CDR3 extends over 14 amino acids. CDR3 nucleotides: TGTGCCAGCAGTTCGGACTTCATGAACACTGAAGCTTTCTTT. Amino acids: CASSSDFMNTEAFF.

This clonotype occurred many times. This beta chain is an unintended read in a library built for alpha chains; its size means little. The chain recombines TRBV5-1 with TRBJ2-7; 12 bases map to TRBD2. The CDR3 sequence is 15 residues long. CDR1 and CDR2 from the germline V gene are SGHRS and YFSETQ. V dropped 4 bases and J dropped 7; count of bases not matched to a gene: 9. Written as DNA, the CDR3 is TGCGCCAGCAGCGCGGGACTAGCGGGTTTCGGGGAGCAGTACTTC. Residues: CASSAGLAGFGEQYF.

This clonotype is labeled as medium-sized (0.01 to 0.1%). Found in a library prepared for alpha chains, this beta chain is an off-target read, and its abundance has little meaning. V usage is TRBV18 and J usage is TRBJ1-1; the D is unclear. Trimming left V 3 bases short and J 1 base short, with 9 bases between. The germline gives CDR1 KGHSH, CDR2 LQKENI. The CDR3 has 14 residues. The CDR3 spells CASSPGYTNTEAFF. The CDR3 nucleotides read TGTGCCAGCTCACCCGGGTACACGAACACTGAAGCTTTCTTT.

This clonotype was found a few times. Because the library targeted alpha chains, this beta chain is an off-target read whose size means little. The chain employs TRBV20-1 and TRBJ2-1; TRBD2 agrees at 14 bases. This CDR3 contains 18 residues. J was trimmed by 0 bases and V by 6 bases; bases with no gene match: 10. Germline lookup yields CDR1 DFQATT and CDR2 SNEGSKA (reference sequence). CDR3 sequence (DNA): TGCAGTGCACCCGGGAGACTAGCGGGGGGGCGCTCCTACAATGAGCAGTTCTTC. It encodes CSAPGRLAGGRSYNEQFF.

This clonotype was counted many times. With the library built for alpha chains, this beta chain is off target and its frequency is not meaningful. V and J are TRBV4-3 and TRBJ1-4; 7 bases match TRBD1. Germline loops: CDR1 LGHNA, CDR2 YSLEER. The J segment lost 7 bases and the V segment lost 0 bases, leaving 26 bases of the junction unmatched. The CDR3 is made up of 22 amino acids. Written as DNA, the CDR3 is TGCGCCAGCAGCCAAGATCGGAGGGGCGCGGGACAGAGGGGGAGAGTGGGTGAAAAACTGTTTTTT. Translated, it gives CASSQDRRGAGQRGRVGEKLFF.

This clonotype was seen a handful of times. This beta chain represents an off-target read in a library built for alpha chains; its size is of limited meaning. The J gene is TRBJ1-1, the V gene TRBV20-1; TRBD1 is a possible D gene (5 bases). The CDR3 runs 15 residues. The V end lost 0 bases, the J end lost 3 bases, and 14 bases lay between the germline ends. Germline loops: CDR1 DFQATT, CDR2 SNEGSKA (reference sequence). The CDR3 reads CSARDSFDSYTEAFF. The CDR3 nucleotides are TGCAGTGCTAGAGATTCTTTCGACAGTTACACTGAAGCTTTCTTT.

This clonotype was counted a few times. The library was built for alpha chains, so this beta chain is an off-target read and its size means little. The CDR3 is CSAPRRGGWPGELFF. CDR3 nucleotide sequence: TGCAGTGCACCTCGACGGGGGGGATGGCCCGGGGAGCTGTTTTTT. The V call is TRBV20-1, the J call TRBJ2-2; 8 bases are a match to TRBD2. CDR1 and CDR2 (germline): DFQATT, SNEGSKA (reference sequence). This CDR3 region has 15 residues. With 6 bases clipped from V and 6 bases from J, the junction kept 12 bases outside the gene matches.

This clonotype was observed many times. This beta chain slipped into a library made for alpha chains as a stray read, so its size is not meaningful. This rearrangement joins TRBV9 to TRBJ2-4; weak D call: TRBD1 (6 bases). This CDR3 has 17 residues. Germline CDR1 reads SGDLS; CDR2 reads YYNGEE. The germline V and J ends were trimmed by 0 bases and 8 bases, with 21 bases remaining between them. Written as DNA, the CDR3 is TGTGCCAGCAGCGTAGGAGGGGGAAGGGTGAACGGTGACATTCAGTACTTC. Translation gives CASSVGGGRVNGDIQYF.